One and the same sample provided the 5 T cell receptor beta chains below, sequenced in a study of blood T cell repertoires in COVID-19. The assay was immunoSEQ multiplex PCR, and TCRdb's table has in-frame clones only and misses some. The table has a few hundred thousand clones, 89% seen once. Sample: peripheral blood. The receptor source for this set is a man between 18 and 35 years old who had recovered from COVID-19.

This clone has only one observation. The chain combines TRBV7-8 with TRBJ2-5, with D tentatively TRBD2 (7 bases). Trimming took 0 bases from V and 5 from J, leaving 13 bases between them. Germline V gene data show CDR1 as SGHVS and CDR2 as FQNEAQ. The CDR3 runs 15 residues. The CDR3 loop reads CASSLAGGARETQYF. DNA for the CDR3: TGTGCCAGCAGCTTAGCGGGGGGGGCCCGGGAGACCCAGTACTTC. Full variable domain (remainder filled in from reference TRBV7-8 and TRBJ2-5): GAGVSQSPRYKVAKRGQDVALRCDPISGHVSLFWYQQALGQGPEFLTYFQNEAQLDKSGLPSDRFFAERPEGSVSTLKIQRTQQEDSAVYLCASSLAGGARETQYFGPGTRLLVL.

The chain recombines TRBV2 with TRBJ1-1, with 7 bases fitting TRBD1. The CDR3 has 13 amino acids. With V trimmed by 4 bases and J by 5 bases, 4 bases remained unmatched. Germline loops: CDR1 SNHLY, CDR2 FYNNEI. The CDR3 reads CASSAQGVTEAFF. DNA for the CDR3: TGTGCCAGCAGTGCCCAGGGGGTGACTGAAGCTTTCTTT. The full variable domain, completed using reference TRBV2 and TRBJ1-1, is EPEVTQTPSHQVTQMGQEVILRCVPISNHLYFYWYRQILGQKVEFLVSFYNNEISEKSEIFDDQFSVERPDGSNFTLKIRSTKLEDSAMYFCASSAQGVTEAFFGQGTRLTVV.

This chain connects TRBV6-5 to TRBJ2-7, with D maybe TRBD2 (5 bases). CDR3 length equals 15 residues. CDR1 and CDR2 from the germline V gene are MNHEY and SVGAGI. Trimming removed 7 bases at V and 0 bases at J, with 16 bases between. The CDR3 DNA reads TGTGCCAGCAACACGGCGCTAGCAAGCTCCTACGAGCAGTACTTC. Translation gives CASNTALASSYEQYF.

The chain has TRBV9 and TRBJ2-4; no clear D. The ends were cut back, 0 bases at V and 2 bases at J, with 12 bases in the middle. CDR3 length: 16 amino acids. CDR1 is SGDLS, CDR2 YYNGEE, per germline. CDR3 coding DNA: TGTGCCAGCAGCGTAGGAACCAGCGCGTCCAAAAACATTCAGTACTTC. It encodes CASSVGTSASKNIQYF.

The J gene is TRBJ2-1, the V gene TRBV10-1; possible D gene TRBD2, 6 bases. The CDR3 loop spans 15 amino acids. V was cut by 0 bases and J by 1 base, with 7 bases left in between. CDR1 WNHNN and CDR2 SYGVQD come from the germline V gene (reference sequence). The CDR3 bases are TGCGCCAGCAGTGAGTCCCGGGAGTCCTACAATGAGCAGTTCTTC. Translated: CASSESRESYNEQFF.